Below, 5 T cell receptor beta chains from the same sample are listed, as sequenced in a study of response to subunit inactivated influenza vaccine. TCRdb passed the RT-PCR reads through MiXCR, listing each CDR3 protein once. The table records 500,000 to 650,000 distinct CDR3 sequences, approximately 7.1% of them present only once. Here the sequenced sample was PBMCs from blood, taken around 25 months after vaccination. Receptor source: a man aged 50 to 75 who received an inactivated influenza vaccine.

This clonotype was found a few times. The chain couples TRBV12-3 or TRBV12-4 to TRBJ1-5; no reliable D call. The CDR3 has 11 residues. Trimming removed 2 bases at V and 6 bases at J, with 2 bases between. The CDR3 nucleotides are TGTGCCAGCAGTTTATCTCAGCCCCAGCATTTT. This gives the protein CASSLSQPQHF.

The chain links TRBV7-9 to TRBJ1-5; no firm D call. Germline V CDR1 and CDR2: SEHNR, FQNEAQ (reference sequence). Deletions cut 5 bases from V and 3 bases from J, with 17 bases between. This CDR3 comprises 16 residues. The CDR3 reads CASSQQTSGHNQPQHF. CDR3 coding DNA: TGTGCCAGCAGCCAACAAACATCAGGCCACAATCAGCCCCAGCATTTT.

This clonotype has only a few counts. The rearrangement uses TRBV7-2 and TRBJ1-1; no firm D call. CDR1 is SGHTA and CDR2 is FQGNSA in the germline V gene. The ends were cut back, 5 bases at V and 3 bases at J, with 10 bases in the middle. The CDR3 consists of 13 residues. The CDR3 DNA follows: TGTGCCAGCAGCCTCGGGCCGCACACTGAAGCTTTCTTT. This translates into CASSLGPHTEAFF.

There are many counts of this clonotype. The CDR3 loop reads CASTRNAVNYGYTF. CDR3 sequence (DNA): TGTGCCAGCACAAGGAACGCAGTAAACTATGGCTACACCTTC. The V and J genes are TRBV2 and TRBJ1-2; no firm D call. V lost 7 bases and J lost 2, with 14 bases in between. Germline CDR1 reads SNHLY; CDR2 reads FYNNEI. The CDR3 consists of 14 residues.

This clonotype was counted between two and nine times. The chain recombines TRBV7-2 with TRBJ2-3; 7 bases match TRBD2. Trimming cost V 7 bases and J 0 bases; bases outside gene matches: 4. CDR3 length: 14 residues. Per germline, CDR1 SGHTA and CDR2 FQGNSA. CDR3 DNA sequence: TGTGCCAGCAAGCTAGCGGCTAGCACAGATACGCAGTATTTT. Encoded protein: CASKLAASTDTQYF.